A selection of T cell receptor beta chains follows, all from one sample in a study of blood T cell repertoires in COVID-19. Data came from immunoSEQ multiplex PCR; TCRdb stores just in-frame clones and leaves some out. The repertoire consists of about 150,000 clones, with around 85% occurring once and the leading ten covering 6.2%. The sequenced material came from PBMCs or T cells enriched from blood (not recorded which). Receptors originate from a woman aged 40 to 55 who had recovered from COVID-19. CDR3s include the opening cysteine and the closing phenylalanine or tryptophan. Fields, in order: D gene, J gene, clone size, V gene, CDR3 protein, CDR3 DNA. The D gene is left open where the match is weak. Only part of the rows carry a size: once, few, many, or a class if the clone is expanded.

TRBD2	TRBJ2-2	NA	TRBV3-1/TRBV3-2	CASSQVGRGELFF	TGTGCCAGCAGCCAAGTCGGGAGGGGGGAGCTGTTTTTT
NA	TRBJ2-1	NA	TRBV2	CASSGRWNEQFF	TGTGCCAGCAGTGGGAGGTGGAATGAGCAGTTCTTC
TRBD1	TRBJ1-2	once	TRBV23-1	CASSQDRGRNYGYTF	TGCGCCAGCAGTCAAGATAGGGGGCGAAACTATGGCTACACCTTC
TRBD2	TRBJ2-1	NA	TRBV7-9	CASSLKPSGHNEQFF	TGTGCCAGCAGCTTAAAACCTAGCGGCCACAATGAGCAGTTCTTC
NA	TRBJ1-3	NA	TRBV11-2	CASSFRYDSGNTIYF	TGTGCCAGCAGCTTTCGGTATGACTCTGGAAACACCATATATTTT
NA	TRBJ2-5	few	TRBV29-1	CSVELTGRETQYF	TGCAGCGTTGAACTGACAGGGAGGGAGACCCAGTACTTC
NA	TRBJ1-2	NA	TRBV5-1	CASSPGANYGYTF	TGCGCCAGCAGCCCGGGAGCTAACTATGGCTACACCTTC
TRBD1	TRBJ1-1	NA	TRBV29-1	CSVDRENTEAFF	TGCAGCGTCGACAGGGAGAACACTGAAGCTTTCTTT
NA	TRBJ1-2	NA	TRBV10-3	CAISESSGEDGYTF	TGTGCCATCAGTGAGTCTTCAGGGGAAGATGGCTACACCTTC
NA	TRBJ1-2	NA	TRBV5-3	CARTPGGPYGYTF	TGTGCCAGAACCCCGGGAGGGCCCTATGGCTACACCTTC
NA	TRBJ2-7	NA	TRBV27	CASAEGPYEQYF	TGTGCCAGTGCGGAGGGCCCGTACGAGCAGTACTTC
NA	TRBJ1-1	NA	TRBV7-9	CASSQGLSTEAFF	TGTGCCAGCAGCCAGGGGCTAAGCACTGAAGCTTTCTTT
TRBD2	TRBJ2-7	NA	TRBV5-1	CASSLKELAGYEQYF	TGCGCCAGCAGCTTGAAGGAGCTAGCGGGGTACGAGCAGTACTTC
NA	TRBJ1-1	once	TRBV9	CASSVGWEGRMNTEAFF	TGTGCCAGCAGCGTAGGATGGGAGGGCAGAATGAACACTGAAGCTTTCTTT
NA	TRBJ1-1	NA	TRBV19	CATRGRTEAFF	TGTGCCACCCGGGGGAGGACTGAAGCTTTCTTT
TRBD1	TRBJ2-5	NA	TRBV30	CAWSKDSGGAETQYF	TGTGCCTGGAGTAAGGACTCAGGGGGCGCGGAGACCCAGTACTTC
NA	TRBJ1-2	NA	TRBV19	CASSSRGGAYGYTF	TGTGCCAGTAGTTCGCGAGGGGGGGCCTATGGCTACACCTTC
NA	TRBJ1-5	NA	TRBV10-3	CATREGGARNQPQHF	TGTGCCACCCGCGAAGGGGGGGCGCGAAATCAGCCCCAGCATTTT
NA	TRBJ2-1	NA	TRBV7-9	CASSGGYNEQFF	TGTGCCAGCAGCGGGGGGTACAATGAGCAGTTCTTC
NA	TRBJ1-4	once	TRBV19	CASTTSGWVEKLFF	TGTGCCAGTACCACCTCGGGGTGGGTTGAAAAACTGTTTTTT
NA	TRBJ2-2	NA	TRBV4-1	CASSQVVHGELFF	TGCGCCAGCAGCCAAGTAGTTCACGGGGAGCTGTTTTTT
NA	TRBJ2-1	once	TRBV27	CASSLSFRRESEQFF	TGTGCCAGCAGTTTATCGTTCCGTAGAGAATCTGAGCAGTTCTTC
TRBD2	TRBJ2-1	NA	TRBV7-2	CASSLRGGQSNEQFF	TGTGCCAGCAGCTTACGGGGGGGCCAGAGCAATGAGCAGTTCTTC
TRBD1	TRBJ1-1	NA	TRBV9	CASSGQGANTEAFF	TGTGCCAGCAGCGGACAGGGGGCTAACACTGAAGCTTTCTTT
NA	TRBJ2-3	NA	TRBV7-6	CASSLVPSGRSTDTQYF	TGTGCCAGCAGCTTAGTCCCTTCGGGTCGTAGCACAGATACGCAGTATTTT
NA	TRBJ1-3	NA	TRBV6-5	CASGGGFSGNTIYF	TGTGCCAGCGGGGGGGGCTTCTCTGGAAACACCATATATTTT
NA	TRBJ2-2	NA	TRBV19	CASSTLTLTGELFF	TGTGCCAGTAGCACCCTCACTCTCACCGGGGAGCTGTTTTTT
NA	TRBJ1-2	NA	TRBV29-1	CSVAEPPYTF	TGCAGCGTTGCCGAGCCGCCCTACACCTTC
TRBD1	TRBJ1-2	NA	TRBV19	CASSIDATGEFGYTF	TGTGCCAGTAGTATAGATGCGACAGGGGAGTTTGGCTACACCTTC
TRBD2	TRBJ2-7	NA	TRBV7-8	CASSSIPSGSEYEQYF	TGTGCCAGCAGCTCCATCCCTAGCGGGAGTGAGTACGAGCAGTACTTC
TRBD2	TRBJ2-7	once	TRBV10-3	CAISREGTPSSYEQYF	TGTGCCATCTCTCGGGAGGGGACACCGAGCTCCTACGAGCAGTACTTC
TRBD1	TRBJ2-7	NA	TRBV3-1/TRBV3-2	CASSQGQGYYEQYF	TGTGCCAGCAGCCAGGGACAGGGATACTACGAGCAGTACTTC
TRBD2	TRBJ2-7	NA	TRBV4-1	CASSQDVGGSYEQYF	TGCGCCAGCAGCCAAGATGTCGGGGGGAGCTACGAGCAGTACTTC
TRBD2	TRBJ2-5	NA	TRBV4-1	CASSQKPSGRASETQYF	TGCGCCAGCAGCCAAAAACCTAGCGGGAGGGCATCGGAGACCCAGTACTTC
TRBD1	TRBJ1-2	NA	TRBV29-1	CSVEEARTGYGYTF	TGCAGCGTTGAAGAGGCCAGGACAGGTTATGGCTACACCTTC
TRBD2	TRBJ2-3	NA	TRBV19	CATRGGSGGSGADTQYF	TGTGCCACTCGCGGGGGTAGCGGGGGTTCAGGGGCAGATACGCAGTATTTT
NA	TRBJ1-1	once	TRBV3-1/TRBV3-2	CASSQDESRIGFF	TGTGCCAGCAGCCAAGATGAGTCCCGCATTGGTTTCTTT
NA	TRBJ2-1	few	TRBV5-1	CASSLGTLDFYNEQFF	TGCGCCAGCAGCTTGGGGACTCTTGATTTTTACAATGAGCAGTTCTTC
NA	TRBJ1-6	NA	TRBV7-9	CASSLEGGGSPLHF	TGTGCCAGCAGCTTAGAGGGGGGAGGGTCACCCCTCCACTTT
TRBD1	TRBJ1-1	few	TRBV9	CASSVTGGMGTEAFF	TGTGCCAGCAGCGTAACAGGGGGCATGGGCACTGAAGCTTTCTTT
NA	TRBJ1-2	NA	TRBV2	CATEGANYGYTF	TGTGCCACCGAGGGGGCTAACTATGGCTACACCTTC
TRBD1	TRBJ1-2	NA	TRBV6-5	CASSPGQIYGYTF	TGTGCCAGCAGTCCGGGACAGATCTATGGCTACACCTTC
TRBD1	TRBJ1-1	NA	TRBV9	CASSPRTGGEAFF	TGTGCCAGCAGCCCCCGGACAGGGGGGGAAGCTTTCTTT
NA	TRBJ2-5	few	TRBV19	CASSIPGWGGDKETQYF	TGTGCCAGTAGTATCCCCGGGTGGGGAGGAGACAAAGAGACCCAGTACTTC
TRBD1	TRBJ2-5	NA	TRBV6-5	CASRTKTGAGETQYF	TGTGCCAGCAGGACCAAGACAGGGGCCGGCGAGACCCAGTACTTC
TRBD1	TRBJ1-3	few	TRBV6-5	CASVWTGFGNTIYF	TGTGCCAGCGTTTGGACAGGGTTCGGAAACACCATATATTTT
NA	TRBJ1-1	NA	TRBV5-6	CASSLELRSSEAFF	TGTGCCAGCAGCTTGGAGTTGAGGTCGTCAGAAGCTTTCTTT
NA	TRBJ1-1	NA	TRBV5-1	CASSLAGGGTEAFF	TGCGCCAGCAGCTTGGCCGGGGGTGGCACTGAAGCTTTCTTT
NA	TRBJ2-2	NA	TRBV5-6	CASSRGSRPTGELFF	TGTGCCAGCAGTCGGGGGTCCCGACCCACCGGGGAGCTGTTTTTT
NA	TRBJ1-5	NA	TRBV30	CAWSVAGDQPQHF	TGTGCCTGGAGTGTAGCCGGGGATCAGCCCCAGCATTTT
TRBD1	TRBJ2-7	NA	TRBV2	CASSLDRDRGDHEQYF	TGTGCCAGCAGTTTGGACCGGGACAGGGGGGACCACGAGCAGTACTTC
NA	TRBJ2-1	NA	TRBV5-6	CASSQGLGSSSYNEQFF	TGTGCCAGCAGCCAGGGCCTAGGGTCCAGCTCCTACAATGAGCAGTTCTTC
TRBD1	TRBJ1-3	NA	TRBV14	CASSLGDSRNTIYF	TGTGCCAGCAGCCTCGGGGACAGTAGAAACACCATATATTTT
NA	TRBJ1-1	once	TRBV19	CASSTGVPNTEAFF	TGTGCCAGTAGTACGGGTGTCCCGAACACTGAAGCTTTCTTT
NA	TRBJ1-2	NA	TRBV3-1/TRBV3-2	CASSQASQGDYGYTF	TGTGCCAGCAGCCAAGCCTCACAGGGAGACTATGGCTACACCTTC
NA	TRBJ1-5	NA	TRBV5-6	CASSLWGTNQPQHF	TGTGCCAGCAGCTTGTGGGGGACTAATCAGCCCCAGCATTTT
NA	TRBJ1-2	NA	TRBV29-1	CSVGPYRESGYTF	TGCAGCGTTGGGCCCTACAGGGAGAGTGGCTACACCTTC